This entry lists 28 T cell receptor beta chains sequenced from one sample in a study of CD8 T cells in Susac syndrome (dated by TCRdb to about 2019). The library relied on the immunoSEQ multiplex PCR assay. RNA was extracted with the RNeasy kit and roughly 0.45 to 1 ug was reverse transcribed using random hexamers. The public reads were quality trimmed at Q25 with fastp and then assembled into clones with MiXCR by TCRdb, keeping productive beta chains. Rows are unified per CDR3 protein, each entry keeping the most common DNA and genes. The sample table contains 180,000 or so distinct CDR3 sequences; only one count was recorded for approximately 96% of them. The ten top clones hold about 0.13% of the sample. Material for sequencing was CD4+ T cells from PBMCs. Receptors were obtained from a human donor in good health.

CDR3 sequence (DNA): TGTGCCAGCAGCCCCGGGGGGGTTGGCGAGACCCAGTACTTC. Its protein is CASSPGGVGETQYF. The rearrangement uses TRBV7-2 and TRBJ2-5, with 8 bases fitting TRBD2. The V segment lost 5 bases and the J segment 5 bases; nucleotides outside the gene matches: 7. This CDR3 has 14 amino acids. Germline CDR1 reads SGHTA; CDR2 reads FQGNSA.

This chain connects TRBV7-2 to TRBJ2-3, with TRBD1 as a possible D gene (6 bases). V was trimmed by 4 bases and J by 2 bases, leaving 10 bases between them. Germline values: CDR1 SGHTA, CDR2 FQGNSA. This CDR3 is built from 14 residues. CDR3 protein: CASSSGTFTDTQYF. CDR3 DNA sequence: TGTGCCAGCAGCTCCGGGACATTCACAGATACGCAGTATTTT. Variable domain in full (rest from reference TRBV7-2 and TRBJ2-3): GAGVSQSPSNKVTEKGKDVELRCDPISGHTALYWYRQSLGQGLEFLIYFQGNSAPDKSGLPSDRFSAERTGGSVSTLTIQRTQQEDSAVYLCASSSGTFTDTQYFGPGTRLTVL.

V usage is TRBV20-1 and J usage is TRBJ2-3; D might be TRBD2 (7 bases). Germline V gene sequence: CDR1 DFQATT, CDR2 SNEGSKA (reference sequence). Trimming left V 0 bases short and J 3 bases short, with 16 bases between. The CDR3 runs 16 residues. The CDR3 is CSARDPTGGRTDTQYF. In DNA form, the CDR3 reads TGCAGTGCTAGAGATCCTACGGGGGGCCGTACAGATACGCAGTATTTT.

The V call is TRBV30, the J call TRBJ1-1; possible D gene TRBD1, 5 bases. CDR1 is GTSNPN, CDR2 SVGIG, per germline (reference sequence). The CDR3 has 12 amino acids. The V and J ends lost 1 base and 6 bases respectively, with 9 bases between them. CDR3 coding DNA: TGTGCCTGGAGTGCGGGGGTCGCTGAAGCTTTCTTT. Residues: CAWSAGVAEAFF.

V usage is TRBV19 and J usage is TRBJ2-7, with TRBD1 matching 9 bases. J was trimmed by 2 bases and V by 4 bases; bases with no gene match: 6. The germline CDR1 and CDR2 sequences are LNHDA and SQIVND (reference sequence). CDR3 length equals 15 residues. CDR3 region: CASSSPGQGPYEQYF. The CDR3 DNA sequence: TGTGCCAGTAGTAGCCCGGGACAGGGTCCCTACGAGCAGTACTTC. The entire variable domain, with the rest obtained from reference TRBV19 and TRBJ2-7, is as follows: DGGITQSPKYLFRKEGQNVTLSCEQNLNHDAMYWYRQDPGQGLRLIYYSQIVNDFQKGDIAEGYSVSREKKESFPLTVTSAQKNPTAFYLCASSSPGQGPYEQYFGPGTRLTVT.

The chain employs TRBV20-1 and TRBJ2-7; 8 bases are a match to TRBD2. The V gene's germline CDR1 is DFQATT and CDR2 SNEGSKA (reference sequence). The CDR3 is 14 amino acids. Trimming removed 4 bases from V and 0 bases from J; junction bases left unmatched: 5. This CDR3 is CSATVSGTSYEQYF. In DNA, the CDR3 is TGCAGTGCTACGGTTAGCGGGACCTCCTACGAGCAGTACTTC.

This chain joins TRBV12-3 or TRBV12-4 and TRBJ2-3, with TRBD1 matching over 8 bases. Unmatched junction bases numbered 8, after V lost 6 bases and J lost 3 bases. The CDR3 spans 15 residues. The DNA of the CDR3 is TGTGCCAGCAGGACCGGGCAGGGGGCAACAGATACGCAGTATTTT. As protein: CASRTGQGATDTQYF.

The chain links TRBV25-1 to TRBJ2-7; 7 nucleotides match TRBD1. J was trimmed by 3 bases and V by 3 bases; bases with no gene match: 11. In germline, CDR1 is MGHDK, CDR2 SYGVNS. CDR3 length: 16 residues. The CDR3 coding sequence is TGTGCCAGCAGTGACCCCCTCGGGACAGAGGACTACGAGCAGTACTTC. This gives the protein CASSDPLGTEDYEQYF.

The chain is built from TRBV2 and TRBJ1-1; D unresolved. This CDR3 comprises 11 residues. Per the germline V gene, CDR1 is SNHLY and CDR2 is FYNNEI. V was cut by 3 bases and J by 10 bases, with 9 bases left in between. The CDR3 coding sequence is TGTGCCAGCAGTGATTCGGGGTCAGCTTTCTTT. Translating gives CASSDSGSAFF.

V is TRBV5-1 and J is TRBJ2-3; D possibly corresponds to TRBD1 (6 bases). Trimming shortened V by 4 bases and J by 5 bases, and 14 bases separated the two germline ends. Germline values: CDR1 SGHRS, CDR2 YFSETQ. CDR3 size: 14 residues. CDR3 in amino acids: CASSVGQREDTQYF. CDR3 coding DNA: TGCGCCAGCAGCGTGGGACAACGAGAAGATACGCAGTATTTT.

The chain combines TRBV28 with TRBJ2-7; TRBD1 matches 7 bases. The CDR3 extends over 12 amino acids. V lost 7 bases and J lost 3; bases outside the gene matches: 3. From germline, CDR1 is MDHEN and CDR2 SYDVKM. The CDR3 nucleotides read TGTGCCAGCAACGGGGACAGCTACGAGCAGTACTTC. Translation gives CASNGDSYEQYF.

The chain links TRBV6-2 or TRBV6-3 to TRBJ2-3; 8 nucleotides line up with TRBD1. The V gene's germline CDR1 is MNHEY and CDR2 SVGEGT. The CDR3 is 15 amino acids. Trimming removed 7 bases from V and 0 bases from J; junction bases left unmatched: 6. The CDR3 DNA sequence: TGTGCCAGCATCGACAGGGGCAGGAGCACAGATACGCAGTATTTT. Its protein is CASIDRGRSTDTQYF.

This chain uses TRBV29-1 with TRBJ2-1; TRBD2 might be the D (6 bases). V was shortened by 6 bases and J by 0 bases, with 21 bases between the two germline ends. The CDR3 runs 17 residues. CDR1 and CDR2 from the germline V gene are SQVTM and ANQGSEA. The CDR3 here is CSVLDTSGVASYNEQFF. The CDR3 nucleotides read TGCAGCGTCCTGGACACGTCGGGGGTCGCCTCCTACAATGAGCAGTTCTTC.

This clonotype was counted once. This chain links TRBV12-3 or TRBV12-4 with TRBJ2-1; 9 bases match TRBD1. The CDR3 spans 13 residues. Germline trimming cut 4 bases from V and 8 bases from J; bases unmatched to any gene: 3. CDR3 bases: TGTGCCAGCAGTTCGCACAGGGGGCATGAGCAGTTCTTC. Protein sequence: CASSSHRGHEQFF.

This clonotype turned up a few times. V is TRBV9 and J is TRBJ2-1; 7 bases line up with TRBD2. With 0 bases clipped from V and 10 bases from J, the junction kept 4 bases outside the gene matches. The CDR3 is 13 amino acids. Germline V gene lookup returns CDR1 SGDLS and CDR2 YYNGEE. CDR3 sequence (DNA): TGTGCCAGCAGCGTAGTGCTACTAGCGGAGCAGTTCTTC. As protein: CASSVVLLAEQFF.

This clonotype appeared a single time. This chain links TRBV19 with TRBJ2-3, with a weak D call TRBD2 (5 bases). V was cut by 9 bases and J by 2 bases, with 18 bases left in between. Germline lookup yields CDR1 LNHDA and CDR2 SQIVND (reference sequence). This CDR3 is built from 15 residues. CDR3 DNA: TGTGCCAGCAGTGAAAGTCGGGGTCCCACAGATACGCAGTATTTT. It codes for CASSESRGPTDTQYF.

The V and J genes are TRBV20-1 and TRBJ1-5; 8 nucleotides align to TRBD1. Germline trimming cut 1 base from V and 2 bases from J; bases unmatched to any gene: 1. Germline V gives CDR1 DFQATT, CDR2 SNEGSKA (reference sequence). CDR3 length equals 14 residues. The DNA for the CDR3 is TGCAGTGCTAGAGTGGACAGGGGCAATCAGCCCCAGCATTTT. This encodes CSARVDRGNQPQHF.

The V and J genes are TRBV20-1 and TRBJ2-7; TRBD1 aligns across 7 bases. CDR1 is DFQATT, CDR2 SNEGSKA, per germline (reference sequence). The CDR3 spans 12 residues. Trimming cost V 5 bases and J 4 bases; bases outside gene matches: 5. CDR3 sequence reads: CSAPRGRYEQYF. The CDR3 DNA reads as TGCAGTGCTCCAAGGGGGCGGTACGAGCAGTACTTC.

This clonotype was counted only a few times. The J gene is TRBJ2-1, the V gene TRBV29-1, with D perhaps given as TRBD1 or TRBD2 (5 bases each). V lost 1 base and J lost 7, with 14 bases in between. The length of the CDR3 is 14 residues. The germline V gene has CDR1 SQVTM and CDR2 ANQGSEA. The CDR3 DNA reads as TGCAGCGTTGAAGGGGGGACGGGGCGGAATGAGCAGTTCTTC. This codes for CSVEGGTGRNEQFF.

J is TRBJ2-1 and V is TRBV7-9; either TRBD1 or TRBD2 may fit D (5 bases each). The germline V gene encodes CDR1 SEHNR and CDR2 FQNEAQ (reference sequence). There are 15 residues in the CDR3. The ends were cut back, 1 base at V and 6 bases at J, with 13 bases in the middle. The CDR3 DNA reads TGTGCCAGCAGCTTAGGCCCAGGGACGGGCAATGAGCAGTTCTTC. It yields the protein CASSLGPGTGNEQFF.

The chain joins TRBV4-3 to TRBJ2-2; D remains ambiguous. CDR3 size: 14 residues. The germline CDR1 and CDR2 sequences are LGHNA and YSLEER. The V gene lost 6 bases and the J gene lost 3 bases, with 11 bases spanning the gap. Written as DNA, the CDR3 is TGCGCCAGCAGTCCTGATAGCCACACCGGGGAGCTGTTTTTT. Protein product: CASSPDSHTGELFF.

The genes are TRBV5-1 and TRBJ2-1; the match to TRBD1 covers 11 bases. In germline, CDR1 is SGHRS, CDR2 YFSETQ. The CDR3 is 17 residues long. V gave up 4 bases and J gave up 12 bases; unmatched junction bases: 18. In DNA form, the CDR3 reads TGCGCCAGCAGCATCCTACCGCCGGGACAGGGGGAATCTTGGCAGTTCTTC. It translates to CASSILPPGQGESWQFF.

V is TRBV15 and J is TRBJ2-7, with 9 nucleotides matching TRBD1. Germline CDR1 and CDR2: LNHNV and YYDKDF (reference sequence). The CDR3 runs 13 residues. Trimming took 5 bases from V and 4 from J; bases not matched to a gene: 3. The CDR3 nucleotides read TGTGCCACCAGCCCGGACAGGGGTTACGAGCAGTACTTC. Protein sequence: CATSPDRGYEQYF.

The chain couples TRBV29-1 to TRBJ2-3; 10 bases match TRBD2. Germline-derived CDR1 and CDR2 are SQVTM and ANQGSEA. V lost 2 bases, J lost 6 bases, and 5 bases stayed unmatched. The CDR3 spans 14 residues. The CDR3 region has the DNA TGCAGCGTTGAACCAGCGGGGGGGCCGGATACGCAGTATTTT. Translated, it gives CSVEPAGGPDTQYF.

The chain joins TRBV2 to TRBJ2-1; D uncertain. Germline V gives CDR1 SNHLY, CDR2 FYNNEI. This CDR3 is built from 10 residues. Trimming pared 2 bases from V and 8 bases from J, leaving 1 base between. In DNA form, the CDR3 reads TGTGCCAGCAGTGAATATGAGCAGTTCTTC. This codes for CASSEYEQFF.

The count of this clonotype is one. The rearrangement links TRBV29-1 to TRBJ2-7, with D perhaps TRBD1 (6 bases). CDR1 and CDR2 from the germline V gene are SQVTM and ANQGSEA. V gave up 6 bases and J gave up 2 bases, with 11 bases separating them. The CDR3 extends over 12 amino acids. CDR3: CSVLDRAYEQYF. DNA for the CDR3: TGCAGCGTCCTGGACAGAGCCTACGAGCAGTACTTC.

The table lists this clonotype with a count of one. V usage is TRBV20-1 and J usage is TRBJ1-5; D perhaps matches TRBD1 (6 bases). V lost 6 bases and J lost 5, with 17 bases in between. Germline V gives CDR1 DFQATT, CDR2 SNEGSKA (reference sequence). This CDR3 is 14 amino acids long. CDR3 residues: CSAKIRGPDQPQHF. The CDR3 DNA sequence: TGCAGTGCCAAGATCAGGGGCCCTGATCAGCCCCAGCATTTT.

The CDR3 sequence is CASSYSPPGQGMGGYTF. The CDR3 DNA reads TGTGCCAGCAGTTACTCACCACCGGGACAGGGGATGGGAGGCTACACCTTC. The V and J genes are TRBV6-5 and TRBJ1-2; 10 bases match TRBD1. This CDR3 is 17 amino acids long. Unmatched junction bases numbered 12, after V lost 0 bases and J lost 8 bases. Germline CDR1 MNHEY, CDR2 SVGAGI.